This is a list of T cell receptor beta chains from one sample in a study of T-cell reconstitution after alpha-beta-depleted transplantation in children. TCRdb re-called the PCR reads with MiXCR, one entry per CDR3 protein. The data hold hundreds of thousands of distinct CDR3 sequences, with 9.9% observed a single time. The sequencing used PBMCs from the stem cell graft donor, collected from the stem cell graft. The receptor source for this set is a human donor who donated a stem cell graft to a child with SCID. CDR3s include the opening cysteine and the closing phenylalanine or tryptophan. D genes are given only for firm matches. For some rows the clone size is stated as once, few or many, or as a class when expanded; others skip it.

clone_size | d_call | j_call | v_call | cdr3_nt | cdr3_aa
NA | NA | TRBJ1-5 | TRBV20-1 | TGCAGTGCTAGTAGGGGTGGGGGCAATCAGCCCCAGCATTTT | CSASRGGGNQPQHF
many | NA | TRBJ2-3 | TRBV7-9 | TGCGCCAGCAGCTTTGTAAGCACAGATACGCAGTATTTT | CASSFVSTDTQYF
few | NA | TRBJ2-2 | TRBV29-1 | TGCAGCGTTGGGGGAAGGCGGAACACCGGGGAGCTGTTTTTT | CSVGGRRNTGELFF
NA | NA | TRBJ2-3 | TRBV12-5 | TGTGCTAGTGGTCCCGGGTGGAGCACAGATACGCAGTATTTT | CASGPGWSTDTQYF
NA | TRBD2 | TRBJ2-5 | TRBV25-1 | TGTGCCAGCAGTGAATTTCTCGCGGGACTAGCAAAGGAGACCCAGTACTTC | CASSEFLAGLAKETQYF
NA | NA | TRBJ1-5 | TRBV7-8 | TGTGCCAGCACCCATGGGCGGAGCAATCAGCCCCAGCATTTT | CASTHGRSNQPQHF
few | TRBD2 | TRBJ2-3 | TRBV7-2 | TGTGCCAGCAGCTCGGGGACTAGCTCCGCGGATACGCAGTATTTT | CASSSGTSSADTQYF
many | NA | TRBJ2-3 | TRBV10-3 | TGTGCCATCACCGCCCCAGGGCCGGGCTCAGATACGCAGTATTTT | CAITAPGPGSDTQYF
many | NA | TRBJ1-5 | TRBV12-5 | TGTGCTAGTGCCTGGACACTTAGCAATCAGCCCCAGCATTTT | CASAWTLSNQPQHF
few | TRBD1 | TRBJ1-1 | TRBV5-1 | TGCGCCAGCAGCCCTATACAGGGGGCGGAGGGGGAAGCTTTCTTT | CASSPIQGAEGEAFF
NA | NA | TRBJ2-5 | TRBV5-1 | TGCGCCAGCAGCTTGGTGGTGGGCTCGGGAGAGACCCAGTACTTC | CASSLVVGSGETQYF
NA | NA | TRBJ2-1 | TRBV9 | TGTGCCAGCAGCCCTCGTGGTAGCGCGACGAGCTCCTACAATGAGCAGTTCTTC | CASSPRGSATSSYNEQFF
NA | NA | TRBJ2-1 | TRBV12-3/TRBV12-4 | TGTGCCAGCAGTTCCCAACTAGCCGGGTCCTACAATGAGCAGTTCTTC | CASSSQLAGSYNEQFF
few | TRBD2 | TRBJ2-7 | TRBV27 | TGTGCCAGCAGGTCCCTCTCCGGGACTAGCTCCTACGAGCAGTACTTC | CASRSLSGTSSYEQYF
NA | NA | TRBJ1-2 | TRBV20-1 | TGCAGTGCTACAGACTATGGCTACACCTTC | CSATDYGYTF
few | NA | TRBJ2-1 | TRBV10-3 | TGTGCCATCAGCGAATCGTACAATGAGCAGTTCTTC | CAISESYNEQFF
NA | NA | TRBJ1-5 | TRBV4-1 | TGCGCCAGCAGCCAAGTTCTGGACGGAGCCCCTCGGCCCCAGCATTTT | CASSQVLDGAPRPQHF
few | TRBD2 | TRBJ2-3 | TRBV12-3/TRBV12-4 | TGTGCCAGCAGTTTGAGTATGGCGGGGGGGCGCACAGATACGCAGTATTTT | CASSLSMAGGRTDTQYF
NA | TRBD1 | TRBJ2-7 | TRBV15 | TGTGCCACCAGCAGTAACAGGGGCCCCAGCTACGAGCAGTACTTC | CATSSNRGPSYEQYF
many | NA | TRBJ1-4 | TRBV10-3 | TGTGCCATCAGTGCGGAGAGGGGTAATGAAAAACTGTTTTTT | CAISAERGNEKLFF
NA | NA | TRBJ2-1 | TRBV20-1 | TGCAGTGCGGTCGGCCCCCTCTCCTACAATGAGCAGCTCTTC | CSAVGPLSYNEQLF
few | NA | TRBJ2-3 | TRBV5-1 | TGCGCCAGCAGCGGCAGGGGTACAGATACGCAGTATTTT | CASSGRGTDTQYF
many | NA | TRBJ2-7 | TRBV7-9 | TGTGCCAGCAGCTCCCCCCCGGGACGCGCCTCCTACGAGCAGTACTTC | CASSSPPGRASYEQYF
once | TRBD2 | TRBJ2-1 | TRBV7-6 | TGTGCCAGCAGCTTAAGACTAGCGGGCGATTACAATGAGCAGTTCTTC | CASSLRLAGDYNEQFF
NA | TRBD1 | TRBJ2-5 | TRBV12-3/TRBV12-4 | TGTGCCAGCACCCAGAGGGACAGGGCCCAAGAGACCCAGTACTTC | CASTQRDRAQETQYF
few | TRBD2 | TRBJ2-1 | TRBV12-3/TRBV12-4 | TGTGCCAGCATGACTAGCGGGGGCCCTAAGGAGCAGTTCTTC | CASMTSGGPKEQFF
few | NA | TRBJ1-2 | TRBV20-1 | TGCAGTGCTGGGGGGACGGGTTCAGGTGGCTACACCTTC | CSAGGTGSGGYTF